These 21 T cell receptor beta chains share one sample of origin, sequenced in a study of tumor and adjacent non-tumor tissue in lung cancer. The library came from three nested PCR rounds adapted from ARM-PCR protocols. TCRdb reprocessed the multiplex PCR reads with MiXCR, giving one entry per CDR3 protein. The table includes over 110,000 distinct CDR3 sequences, approximately 66% detected once. No cell sorting was done before RNA was extracted from the tissue. Sequencing was carried out using lung tumor tissue. The source is a man aged 60 to 69 with small cell lung cancer.

This chain connects TRBV2 to TRBJ2-1, with D unresolved. This CDR3 region has 13 residues. The V gene lost 7 bases and the J gene lost 0 bases, with 7 bases spanning the gap. Germline V gene sequence: CDR1 SNHLY, CDR2 FYNNEI. The CDR3 spells CASTPSSYNEQFF. The CDR3 bases are TGTGCCAGCACCCCTAGCTCCTACAATGAGCAGTTCTTC. Looking up the rest from reference TRBV2 and TRBJ2-1 gives the full variable domain: EPEVTQTPSHQVTQMGQEVILRCVPISNHLYFYWYRQILGQKVEFLVSFYNNEISEKSEIFDDQFSVERPDGSNFTLKIRSTKLEDSAMYFCASTPSSYNEQFFGPGTRLTVL.

Worth noting for this clonotype: Here the CDR3 omits its conserved ending phenylalanine or tryptophan, so a read error is the likely source. The chain couples TRBV6-1 to TRBJ2-2; D ambiguous. Trimming left V 4 bases short and J 2 bases short, with 17 bases between. The germline V gene has CDR1 MNHNS and CDR2 SASEGT. The CDR3 spans 17 residues. Here the CDR3 reads CASSAQLLRPNTGELFL. CDR3 sequence (DNA): TGTGCCAGCAGTGCCCAATTATTGAGGCCCAACACCGGGGAGCTGTTTTTA.

A word on this clonotype: A read error may produce the germline difference seen at one junction end. The chain recombines TRBV12-3 or TRBV12-4 with TRBJ1-6, with D maybe TRBD1 (5 bases). CDR3 length: 16 residues. CDR3 in DNA: TGTGCCAGCAGTCTGTTGGGCCCAGGGAACGGTTCACCCCTCCTCTTT. It translates to CASSLLGPGNGSPLLF.

CDR3 bases: TGCGCCAGTAGCTTCGATGCAGGGGAAGACACACCCCTCCACTTT. Protein: CASSFDAGEDTPLHF. The chain uses TRBV4-1 and TRBJ1-6; a possible D gene is TRBD1 (6 bases). The ends were cut back, 9 bases at V and 11 bases at J, with 23 bases in the middle. The CDR3 extends over 15 amino acids. Germline CDR1 is MGHRA and CDR2 is YSYEKL.

The CDR3, as DNA: TGTGCCAGCTCACTCTCCGACTCCTACGAGCAGTACGTC. Translated: CASSLSDSYEQYV. V is TRBV18 and J is TRBJ2-7; D remains ambiguous. Germline V lookup: CDR1 KGHSH, CDR2 LQKENI. V lost 4 bases and J lost 0, with 7 bases in between. The CDR3 has 13 residues.

Concerning this clonotype itself: The junction shows a germline mismatch at one end, possibly a read error. This chain joins TRBV11-2 and TRBJ2-1; 9 bases fit TRBD1. CDR1 is SGHAT and CDR2 is FQNNGV in the germline V gene. The CDR3 sequence is 15 residues long. The CDR3 protein is CASRLTGGTYNEQFF. The CDR3 DNA reads as TGTGCAAGCAGGTTAACAGGGGGCACCTACAATGAGCAGTTCTTC.

Of note for this clonotype: One junction end does not reproduce the germline sequence, and a read error may be involved. CDR3 amino acids: CASSYSGQNTVELFF. The CDR3 DNA follows: TGTGCCAGCAGTTACTCAGGGCAGAACACCGTGGAGCTGTTTTTT. The chain carries TRBV6-5 and TRBJ2-2; the D is unclear. This CDR3 is 15 amino acids long. Germline CDR1 and CDR2: MNHEY and SVGAGI.

The table lists this clonotype with many counts. The rearrangement links TRBV12-3 or TRBV12-4 to TRBJ1-2, with 8 bases that match TRBD1. The CDR3 length is 14 residues. V lost 6 bases and J lost 4; bases outside the gene matches: 7. The CDR3 coding sequence is TGTGCCAGCAGCCAGGGACAGGCAACCTATGGCTACACCTTC. Translation gives CASSQGQATYGYTF.

This clonotype was observed a single time. A junction end diverges from the germline sequence, so it may reflect a read error. The chain employs TRBV4-1 and TRBJ1-3; D not resolved. The CDR3 has 17 residues. Germline V gene data show CDR1 as MGHRA and CDR2 as YSYEKL. The CDR3, as DNA: TGCGCAAGCAGCCAAACGTCGTTCGGGAGCTCCGGAAACACCATATATTTT. Protein product: CASSQTSFGSSGNTIYF.

For this clonotype: Just one base apart from a much larger clone, this may be a read error. The J gene is TRBJ2-3, the V gene TRBV20-1; 9 positions match TRBD1. Germline V gene lookup returns CDR1 DFQATT and CDR2 SNEGSKA (reference sequence). Trimming at V came to 7 bases and at J to 5 bases, leaving 7 bases not matched to a gene. The CDR3 runs 13 residues. CDR3 coding DNA: TGCAGTGGAACGGGACAGGGTATAGATACGCAGTATTTT. It specifies CSGTGQGIDTQYF.

This clonotype was observed once. The chain is built from TRBV6-1 and TRBJ2-5; D uncertain. V gave up 4 bases and J gave up 5 bases, with 17 bases separating them. In germline, CDR1 is MNHNS, CDR2 SASEGT. The CDR3 extends over 15 amino acids. CDR3: CASSGHFPPQETQYF. CDR3 coding DNA: TGTGCCAGCAGTGGACACTTCCCACCCCAGGAGACCCAGTACTTC.

About this clonotype itself: This may be a read error: a much more frequent sequence differs by one nucleotide. The J gene is TRBJ2-5, the V gene TRBV29-1; D is undetermined. With 6 bases removed from V and 1 base from J, the gap between germline ends came to 9 bases. The CDR3 extends over 12 amino acids. The germline V gene encodes CDR1 SQVTM and CDR2 ANQGSEA. Here the CDR3 DNA reads TGCAGCGTCCTGGTAGTCCAAGAGACCCAGTACTTC. Translated, it gives CSVLVVQETQYF.

There are many counts of this clonotype. This chain joins TRBV4-2 and TRBJ2-5, with D possibly matching TRBD2 (5 bases). The ends were cut back, 0 bases at V and 3 bases at J, with 11 bases in the middle. The CDR3 spans 15 residues. Germline CDR1 and CDR2: LGHNA and YNFKEQ. The CDR3 DNA sequence: TGTGCCAGCAGCCAAGATGAGGGCTTTAAAGAGACCCAGTACTTC. Translated: CASSQDEGFKETQYF.

Comments on this clonotype: The junction departs from the called germline gene at one end, perhaps through a read error. The CDR3 loop is CASSTGRPDIIETFF. For the CDR3, the DNA is TGCGCCAGCAGCACGGGACGGCCGGACATCATTGAAACTTTCTTC. The chain uses TRBV5-1 and TRBJ1-1; D perhaps matches TRBD1 (5 bases). The length of the CDR3 is 15 residues. The germline V gene encodes CDR1 SGHRS and CDR2 YFSETQ.

On this clonotype: A much larger clone differs from this one at a single base, so this may be a read error. The rearrangement links TRBV6-6 to TRBJ1-5; D may be TRBD2 (6 bases). The assigned J gene may be wrong: the sequence end matches TRBJ2-3 better. The CDR3 sequence is 14 residues long. CDR1 is MNHNY, CDR2 SVGAGI, per germline (reference sequence). The CDR3 here is CASRPGRSNQPQYF. CDR3 in DNA: TGTGCCAGCAGACCAGGGAGGAGCAATCAGCCCCAGTATTTT.

This clonotype was seen repeatedly, ten times or more. This rearrangement joins TRBV20-1 to TRBJ1-6; possible D gene TRBD1, 5 bases. Germline CDR1 is DFQATT and CDR2 is SNEGSKA (reference sequence). The V gene lost 2 bases and the J gene lost 7 bases, with 9 bases spanning the gap. The CDR3 totals 13 residues. CDR3: CSARRPGNSPLHF. DNA for the CDR3: TGCAGTGCTAGACGGCCAGGGAATTCACCCCTCCACTTT.

The sample holds one count of this clonotype. This chain links TRBV6-1 with TRBJ1-4; D gene ambiguous. The CDR3 loop spans 15 amino acids. Germline lookup yields CDR1 MNHNS and CDR2 SASEGT. Trimming shortened V by 4 bases and J by 0 bases, and 9 bases separated the two germline ends. CDR3: CASSGLGSTNEKLFF. Written as DNA, the CDR3 is TGTGCCAGCAGTGGATTGGGCTCAACTAATGAAAAACTGTTTTTT.

About this clonotype: Relative to the germline gene, one junction end is altered; a read error may explain this. The chain is built from TRBV11-2 and TRBJ2-1, with D uncertain. In germline, CDR1 is SGHAT, CDR2 FQNNGV. This CDR3 has 14 residues. The CDR3 is CASSFVSPHNELFF. DNA of the CDR3: TGTGCCAGCAGCTTCGTTTCTCCCCACAATGAGCTGTTCTTC.

The J gene is TRBJ2-5, the V gene TRBV11-2; TRBD2 agrees at 11 bases. Looked up from germline, CDR1 is SGHAT and CDR2 is FQNNGV. This CDR3 is 17 amino acids long. Trimming at V came to 7 bases and at J to 14 bases, leaving 24 bases not matched to a gene. The CDR3 DNA follows: TGTGCCAGCATCCCGCCGGGACAGCTAGCGGGAGGCGAGACCGAATACTTC. The encoded protein is CASIPPGQLAGGETEYF.

The CDR3 DNA is TGTGCCAGCAGTTGCCGGGACAGCGCTAATTCACCCCTCCACTTT. It codes for CASSCRDSANSPLHF. The rearrangement links TRBV6-5 to TRBJ1-6; 7 bases are a match to TRBD1. The germline CDR1 and CDR2 sequences are MNHEY and SVGAGI. V shed 4 bases and J 6 bases; nucleotides not matched to a gene: 6. The CDR3 spans 15 residues.

A remark on this clonotype: Germline is not matched at one junction end, which may reflect a read error. V and J are TRBV20-1 and TRBJ2-7; D may be TRBD2 (6 bases). Germline V gene lookup returns CDR1 DFQATT and CDR2 SNEGSKA (reference sequence). The CDR3 has 16 amino acids. CDR3 protein: CSASHPPSVRRGEQYF. CDR3 nucleotide sequence: TGCAGTGCCTCCCATCCGCCTAGCGTAAGGAGGGGCGAGCAGTACTTT.